The clone carrying this T cell receptor (beta chain) is a singleton in its sample. The data were obtained in a study of blood T cell repertoires in COVID-19. TCRdb's table, derived via immunoSEQ multiplex PCR, lists solely in-frame clones and lacks some. The sample has 65,000 to 80,000 clones; 86% are singletons. The CDR3 runs 15 residues. The germline V gene encodes CDR1 SGHTA and CDR2 FQGNSA. Germline trimming cut 5 bases from V and 3 bases from J; bases unmatched to any gene: 7. The chain employs TRBV7-2 and TRBJ2-3, with 8 positions matching TRBD2. The specimen sequenced was peripheral blood. The clonotype was recovered from a man between 25 and 39 years old with acute or convalescent COVID-19. The CDR3 DNA is TGTGCCAGCAGCCATGGACTAGCCTATACAGATACGCAGTATTTT. The encoded protein is CASSHGLAYTDTQYF.